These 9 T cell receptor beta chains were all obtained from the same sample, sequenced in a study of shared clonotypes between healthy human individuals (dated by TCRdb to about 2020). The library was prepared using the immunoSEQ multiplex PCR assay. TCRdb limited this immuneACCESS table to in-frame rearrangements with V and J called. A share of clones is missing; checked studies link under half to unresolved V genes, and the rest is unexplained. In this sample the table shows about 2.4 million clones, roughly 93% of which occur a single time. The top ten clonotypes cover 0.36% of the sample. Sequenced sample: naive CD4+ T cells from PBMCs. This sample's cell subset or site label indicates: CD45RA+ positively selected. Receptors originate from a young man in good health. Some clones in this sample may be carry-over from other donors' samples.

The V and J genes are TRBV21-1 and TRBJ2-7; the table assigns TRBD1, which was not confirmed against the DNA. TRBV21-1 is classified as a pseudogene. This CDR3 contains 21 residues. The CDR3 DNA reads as TGTGCCAGCAGCAAAAACAAAAAAGACAGGGGGTGGGCTTTCGCTAGCCACGAGCAGTACTTC. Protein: CASSKNKKDRGWAFASHEQYF.

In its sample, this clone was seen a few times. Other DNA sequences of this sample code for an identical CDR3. CDR3 amino acids: CASSLWTGGNQPQHF. DNA for the CDR3: TGTGCCAGCAGTTTGTGGACAGGGGGTAATCAGCCCCAGCATTTT. This rearrangement joins TRBV28 to TRBJ1-5; 10 nucleotides match TRBD1. V shed 3 bases and J 4 bases; nucleotides not matched to a gene: 3. The CDR3 is 15 amino acids. Looked up from germline, CDR1 is MDHEN and CDR2 is SYDVKM. The full variable domain, with the rest looked up from reference TRBV28 and TRBJ1-5, is DVKVTQSSRYLVKRTGEKVFLECVQDMDHENMFWYRQDPGLGLRLIYFSYDVKMKEKGDIPEGYSVSREKKERFSLILESASTNQTSMYLCASSLWTGGNQPQHFGDGTRLSIL.

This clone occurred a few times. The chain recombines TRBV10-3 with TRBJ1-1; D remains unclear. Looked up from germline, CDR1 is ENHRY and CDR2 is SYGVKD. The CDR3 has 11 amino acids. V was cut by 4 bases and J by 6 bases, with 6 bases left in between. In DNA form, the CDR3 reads TGTGCCATCAGTGCCCAAGCTGAAGCTTTCTTT. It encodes CAISAQAEAFF.

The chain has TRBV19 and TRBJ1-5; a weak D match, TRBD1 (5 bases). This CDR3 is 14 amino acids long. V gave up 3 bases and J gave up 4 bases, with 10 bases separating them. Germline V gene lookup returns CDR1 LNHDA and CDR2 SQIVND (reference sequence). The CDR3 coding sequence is TGTGCCAGTAGTATGACAGCCCCAAATCAGCCCCAGCATTTT. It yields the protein CASSMTAPNQPQHF.

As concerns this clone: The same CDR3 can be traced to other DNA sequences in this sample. The CDR3, as DNA: TGTGCCAGCAGCTCCGGGGGGAGCTCCTACAATGAGCAGTTCTTC. This codes for CASSSGGSSYNEQFF. The J gene is TRBJ2-1, the V gene TRBV9; 7 bases match TRBD2. CDR1 and CDR2 from the germline V gene are SGDLS and YYNGEE. The CDR3 loop spans 15 amino acids. Trimming took 4 bases from V and 0 from J; bases not matched to a gene: 4.

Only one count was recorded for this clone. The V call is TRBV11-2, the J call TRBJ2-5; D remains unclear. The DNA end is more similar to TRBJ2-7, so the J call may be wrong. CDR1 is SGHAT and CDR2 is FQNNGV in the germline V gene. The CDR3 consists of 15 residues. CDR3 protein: CASSNIGRGNYEQYF. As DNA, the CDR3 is TGTGCCAGCAGCAATATAGGGCGCGGAAACTACGAGCAGTACTTC.

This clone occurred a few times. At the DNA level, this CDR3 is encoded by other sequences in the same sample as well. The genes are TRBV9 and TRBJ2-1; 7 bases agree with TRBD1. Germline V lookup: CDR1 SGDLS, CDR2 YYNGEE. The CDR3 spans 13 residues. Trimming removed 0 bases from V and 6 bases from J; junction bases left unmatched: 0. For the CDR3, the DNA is TGTGCCAGCAGCGTAGGACAGGGCAATGAGCAGTTCTTC. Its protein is CASSVGQGNEQFF.

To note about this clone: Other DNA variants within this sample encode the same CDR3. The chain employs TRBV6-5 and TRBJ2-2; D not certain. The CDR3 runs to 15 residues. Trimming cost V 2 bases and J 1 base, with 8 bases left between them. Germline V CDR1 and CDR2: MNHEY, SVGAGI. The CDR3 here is CASSYGTLNTGELFF. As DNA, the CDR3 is TGTGCCAGCAGTTACGGTACCCTGAACACCGGGGAGCTGTTTTTT.

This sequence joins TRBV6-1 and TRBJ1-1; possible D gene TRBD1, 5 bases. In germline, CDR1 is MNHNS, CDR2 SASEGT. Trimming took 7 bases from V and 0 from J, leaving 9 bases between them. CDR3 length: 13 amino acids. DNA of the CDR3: TGTGCCAGCACTGACAGCGTGAACACTGAAGCTTTCTTT. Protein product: CASTDSVNTEAFF.